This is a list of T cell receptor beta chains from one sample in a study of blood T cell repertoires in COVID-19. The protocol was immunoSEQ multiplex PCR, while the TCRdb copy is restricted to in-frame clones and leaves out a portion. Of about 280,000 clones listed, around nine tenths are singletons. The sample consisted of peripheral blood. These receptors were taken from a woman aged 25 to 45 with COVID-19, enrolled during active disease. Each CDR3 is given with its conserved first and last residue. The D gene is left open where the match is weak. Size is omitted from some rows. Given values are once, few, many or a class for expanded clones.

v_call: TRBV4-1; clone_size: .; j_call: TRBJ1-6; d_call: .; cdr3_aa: CASSQAPLAGATPSSYNSPLHF; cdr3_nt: TGCGCCAGCAGCCAAGCGCCCTTGGCAGGGGCCACCCCGAGCTCCTATAATTCACCCCTCCACTTT
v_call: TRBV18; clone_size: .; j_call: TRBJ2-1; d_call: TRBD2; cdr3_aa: CASSPPSGGYGEQFF; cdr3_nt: TGTGCCAGCTCACCCCCTAGCGGGGGGTATGGTGAGCAGTTCTTC
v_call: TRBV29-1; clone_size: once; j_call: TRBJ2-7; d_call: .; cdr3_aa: CSVGGVGSYEQYF; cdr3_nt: TGCAGCGTTGGGGGGGTAGGCTCCTACGAGCAGTACTTC
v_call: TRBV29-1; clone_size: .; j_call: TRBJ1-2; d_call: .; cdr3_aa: CSVTDTNYGYTF; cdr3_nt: TGCAGCGTTACCGACACTAACTATGGCTACACCTTC
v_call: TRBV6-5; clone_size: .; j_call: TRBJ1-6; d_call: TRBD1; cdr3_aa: CASSYGATGAGSPLHF; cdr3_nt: TGTGCCAGCAGTTACGGGGCGACAGGGGCTGGTTCACCCCTCCACTTT
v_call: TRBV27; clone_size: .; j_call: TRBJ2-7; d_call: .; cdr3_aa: CASSWRVHEQYF; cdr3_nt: TGTGCCAGCAGCTGGCGGGTCCACGAGCAGTACTTC
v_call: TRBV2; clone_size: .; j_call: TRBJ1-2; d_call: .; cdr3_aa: CASSHQPGHSYGYTF; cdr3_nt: TGTGCCAGCAGTCACCAACCGGGACACTCCTATGGCTACACCTTC
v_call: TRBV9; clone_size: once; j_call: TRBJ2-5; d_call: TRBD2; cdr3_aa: CASSVGGREGGETQYF; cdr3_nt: TGTGCCAGCAGCGTAGGAGGTCGGGAGGGTGGAGAGACCCAGTACTTC
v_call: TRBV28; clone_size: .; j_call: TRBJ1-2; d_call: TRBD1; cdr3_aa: CASSSRLTGFGGYTF; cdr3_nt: TGTGCCAGCAGTTCGCGGTTGACAGGGTTTGGTGGCTACACCTTC
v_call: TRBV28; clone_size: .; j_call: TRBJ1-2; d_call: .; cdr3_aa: CASSLGRDYGYTF; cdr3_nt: TGTGCCAGCAGTTTAGGCAGGGACTATGGCTACACCTTC
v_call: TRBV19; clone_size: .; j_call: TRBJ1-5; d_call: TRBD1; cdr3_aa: CASSIRTGPNQPHHF; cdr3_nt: TGTGCCAGTAGTATAAGGACAGGCCCCAATCAGCCCCATCATTTT
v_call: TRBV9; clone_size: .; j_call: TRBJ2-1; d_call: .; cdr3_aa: CASSVGVGQGRSDEQFF; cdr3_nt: TGTGCCAGCAGCGTAGGGGTGGGCCAGGGGCGATCCGATGAGCAGTTCTTC
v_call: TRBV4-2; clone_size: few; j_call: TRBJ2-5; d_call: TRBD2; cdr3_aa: CASSQELAGGAALETQYF; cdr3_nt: TGTGCCAGCAGCCAAGAACTAGCGGGAGGGGCGGCACTGGAGACCCAGTACTTC
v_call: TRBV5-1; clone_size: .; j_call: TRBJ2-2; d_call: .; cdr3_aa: CASSSPGLNTGELFF; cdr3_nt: TGCGCCAGCAGCTCGCCGGGTCTTAACACCGGGGAGCTGTTTTTT
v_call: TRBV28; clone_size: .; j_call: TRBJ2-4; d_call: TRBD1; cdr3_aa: CASSFLGTGQVIQYF; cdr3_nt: TGTGCCAGCAGTTTTTTAGGGACAGGCCAAGTCATTCAGTACTTC
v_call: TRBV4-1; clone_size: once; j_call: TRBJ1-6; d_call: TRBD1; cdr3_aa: CASSLSGTGVDSPLHF; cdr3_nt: TGCGCCAGCAGCCTTAGTGGGACAGGGGTGGATTCACCCCTCCACTTT
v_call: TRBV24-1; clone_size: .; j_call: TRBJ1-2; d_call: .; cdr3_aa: CATSDRDTGSYTF; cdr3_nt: TGTGCCACCAGTGATAGGGACACGGGGAGCTACACCTTC
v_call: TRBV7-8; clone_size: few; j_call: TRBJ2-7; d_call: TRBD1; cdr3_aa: CASSVTPDRGYEQYF; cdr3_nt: TGTGCCAGCAGCGTTACCCCGGACAGGGGCTACGAGCAGTACTTC
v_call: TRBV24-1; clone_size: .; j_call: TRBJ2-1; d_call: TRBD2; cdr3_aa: CATSETSGHNEQFF; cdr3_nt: TGTGCCACCAGTGAGACTAGCGGTCACAATGAGCAGTTCTTC
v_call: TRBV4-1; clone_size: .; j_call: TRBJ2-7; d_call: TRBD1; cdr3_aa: CASSRPTGGMHEQYF; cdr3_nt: TGCGCCAGCAGCCGTCCGACAGGGGGCATGCACGAGCAGTACTTC
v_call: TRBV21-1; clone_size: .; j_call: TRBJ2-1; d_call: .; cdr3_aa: CASSNSLAGGLSYNEQFF; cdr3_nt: TGTGCCAGCAGCAACAGCCTAGCGGGAGGGTTATCCTACAATGAGCAGTTCTTC
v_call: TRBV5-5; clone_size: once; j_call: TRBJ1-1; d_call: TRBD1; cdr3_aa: CASTDLIYEGQSNTEAFF; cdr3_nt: TGTGCCAGCACCGACTTAATATACGAGGGACAGTCGAACACTGAAGCTTTCTTT
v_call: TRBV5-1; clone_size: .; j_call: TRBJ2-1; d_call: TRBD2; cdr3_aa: CASSLPPLAGDPNEQFF; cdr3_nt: TGCGCCAGCAGCTTACCGCCCCTAGCGGGAGATCCGAATGAGCAGTTCTTC
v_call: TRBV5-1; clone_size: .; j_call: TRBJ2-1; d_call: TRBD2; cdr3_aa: CASGLAGDNEQFF; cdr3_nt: TGCGCCAGTGGACTAGCGGGGGACAATGAGCAGTTCTTC
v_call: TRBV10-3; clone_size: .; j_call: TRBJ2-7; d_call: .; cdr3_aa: CAISAGSYEQYF; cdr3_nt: TGTGCCATCAGTGCGGGGAGCTACGAGCAGTACTTC
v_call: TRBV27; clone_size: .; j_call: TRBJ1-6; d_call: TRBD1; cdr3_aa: CASRPWDSANSPLHF; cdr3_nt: TGTGCCAGCAGACCCTGGGACAGTGCAAATTCACCCCTCCACTTT
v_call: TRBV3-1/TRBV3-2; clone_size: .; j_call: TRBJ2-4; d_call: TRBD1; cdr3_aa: CASSQLNRGGLAKNIQYF; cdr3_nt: TGTGCCAGCAGCCAATTGAACAGGGGCGGTCTAGCCAAAAACATTCAGTACTTC